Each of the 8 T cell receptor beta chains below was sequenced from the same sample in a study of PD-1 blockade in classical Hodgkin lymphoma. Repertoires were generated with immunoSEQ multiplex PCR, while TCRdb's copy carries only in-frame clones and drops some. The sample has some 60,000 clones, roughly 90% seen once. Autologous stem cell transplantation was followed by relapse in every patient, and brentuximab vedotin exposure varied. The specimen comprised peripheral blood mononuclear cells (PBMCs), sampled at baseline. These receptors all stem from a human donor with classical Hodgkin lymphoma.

The CDR3 coding sequence is TGTGCCAGCAGCTTGTTTTATCAGGGTTGGACTGAAGCTTTCTTT. It codes for CASSLFYQGWTEAFF. V is TRBV5-8 and J is TRBJ1-1; possible D gene TRBD1, 5 bases. CDR1 and CDR2 from the germline V gene are SGHTS and YDEGEE. V was shortened by 1 base and J by 5 bases, with 15 bases between the two germline ends. The CDR3 contains 15 residues. The full variable domain, its missing parts supplied by reference TRBV5-8 and TRBJ1-1, is EAGVTQSPTHLIKTRGQQATLRCSPISGHTSVYWYQQALGLGLQFLLWYDEGEERNRGNFPPRFSGRQFPNYSSELNVNALELEDSALYLCASSLFYQGWTEAFFGQGTRLTVV.

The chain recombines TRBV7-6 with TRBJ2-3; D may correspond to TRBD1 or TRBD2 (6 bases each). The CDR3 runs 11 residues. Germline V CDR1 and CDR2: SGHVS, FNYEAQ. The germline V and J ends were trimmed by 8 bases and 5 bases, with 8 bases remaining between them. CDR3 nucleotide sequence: TGTGCCAGCGGAGGGGGAGATACGCAGTATTTT. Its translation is CASGGGDTQYF.

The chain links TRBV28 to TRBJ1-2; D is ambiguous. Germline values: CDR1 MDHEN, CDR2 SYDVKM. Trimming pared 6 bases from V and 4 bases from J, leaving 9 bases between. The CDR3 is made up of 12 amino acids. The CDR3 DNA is TGTGCCAGCAGCTTGGGTTTCTATGGCTACACCTTC. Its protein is CASSLGFYGYTF.

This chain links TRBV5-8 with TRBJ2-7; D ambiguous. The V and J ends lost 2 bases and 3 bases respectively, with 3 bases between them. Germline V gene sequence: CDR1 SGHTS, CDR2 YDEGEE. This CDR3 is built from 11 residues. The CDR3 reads CASSFLYEQYF. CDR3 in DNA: TGTGCCAGCAGCTTCCTCTACGAGCAGTACTTC. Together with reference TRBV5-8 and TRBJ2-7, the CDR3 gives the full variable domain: EAGVTQSPTHLIKTRGQQATLRCSPISGHTSVYWYQQALGLGLQFLLWYDEGEERNRGNFPPRFSGRQFPNYSSELNVNALELEDSALYLCASSFLYEQYFGPGTRLTVT.

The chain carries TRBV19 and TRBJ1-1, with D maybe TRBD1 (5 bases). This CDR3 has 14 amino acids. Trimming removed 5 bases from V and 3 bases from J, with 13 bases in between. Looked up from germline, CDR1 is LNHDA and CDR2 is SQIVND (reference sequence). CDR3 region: CASSERTRDTEAFF. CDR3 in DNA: TGTGCCAGTAGTGAAAGGACAAGGGACACTGAAGCTTTCTTT.

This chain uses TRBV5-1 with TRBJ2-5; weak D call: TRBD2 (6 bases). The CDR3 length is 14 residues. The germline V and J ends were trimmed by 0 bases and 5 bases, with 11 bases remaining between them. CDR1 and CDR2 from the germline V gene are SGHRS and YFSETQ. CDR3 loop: CASSLGRDAETQYF. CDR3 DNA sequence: TGCGCCAGCAGCTTGGGGCGGGACGCTGAGACCCAGTACTTC. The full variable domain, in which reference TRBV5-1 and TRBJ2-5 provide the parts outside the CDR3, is KAGVTQTPRYLIKTRGQQVTLSCSPISGHRSVSWYQQTPGQGLQFLFEYFSETQRNKGNFPGRFSGRQFSNSRSEMNVSTLELGDSALYLCASSLGRDAETQYFGPGTRLLVL.

The CDR3 region is CASSLATGGSYNEQFF. DNA for the CDR3: TGTGCCAGCAGCTTAGCCACGGGGGGGTCCTACAATGAGCAGTTCTTC. The chain is built from TRBV7-9 and TRBJ2-1, with 8 bases aligning to TRBD2. Losses at the gene ends were 0 bases for V and 1 base for J; bases not matched to a gene: 2. Germline loops: CDR1 SEHNR, CDR2 FQNEAQ (reference sequence). This CDR3 spans 16 amino acids. The full variable domain, with the rest looked up from reference TRBV7-9 and TRBJ2-1, is DTGVSQNPRHKITKRGQNVTFRCDPISEHNRLYWYRQTLGQGPEFLTYFQNEAQLEKSRLLSDRFSAERPKGSFSTLEIQRTEQGDSAMYLCASSLATGGSYNEQFFGPGTRLTVL.

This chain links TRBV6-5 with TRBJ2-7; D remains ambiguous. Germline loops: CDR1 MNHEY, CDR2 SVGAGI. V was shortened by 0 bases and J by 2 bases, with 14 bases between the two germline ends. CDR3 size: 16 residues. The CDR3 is CASSYSAGLSAYEQYF. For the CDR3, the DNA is TGTGCCAGCAGTTACTCGGCAGGTCTGAGTGCCTACGAGCAGTACTTC.